This T cell receptor (beta chain) was sequenced during a study of blood T cell repertoires in COVID-19. Study in general: COVID-19 samples collected from the United States, Italy and Spain covered acute and convalescent phases. In each case, the material was cDNA or gDNA derived from T cells, B-cell-depleted T cells, or PBMCs.

In its sample, this clone was seen a few times. As originally analysed: Scientists estimated how many nucleated cells there were by amplifying reference gene primers. Sequencing was performed with immunoSEQ multiplex PCR; in TCRdb, only in-frame clones are kept and a portion is missing. The V and J calls and clone size come from that table; D and trimming were worked out from the DNA. This table holds about 310,000 clones, more than 75% found once. This CDR3 region has 14 residues. CDR1 and CDR2 from the germline V gene are SGHVS and FNYEAQ. The trim removed 3 bases at V and 8 bases at J, leaving 5 bases unmatched.

The chain employs TRBV7-6 and TRBJ1-2; 11 nucleotides match TRBD1. This receptor was obtained from a man aged 50 to 59 with active or convalescent COVID-19. The source material was peripheral blood. The CDR3 bases are TGTGCCAGCAGCTTTGGACAGGGGGCTTACGGCTACACCTTC. Translating it yields CASSFGQGAYGYTF.